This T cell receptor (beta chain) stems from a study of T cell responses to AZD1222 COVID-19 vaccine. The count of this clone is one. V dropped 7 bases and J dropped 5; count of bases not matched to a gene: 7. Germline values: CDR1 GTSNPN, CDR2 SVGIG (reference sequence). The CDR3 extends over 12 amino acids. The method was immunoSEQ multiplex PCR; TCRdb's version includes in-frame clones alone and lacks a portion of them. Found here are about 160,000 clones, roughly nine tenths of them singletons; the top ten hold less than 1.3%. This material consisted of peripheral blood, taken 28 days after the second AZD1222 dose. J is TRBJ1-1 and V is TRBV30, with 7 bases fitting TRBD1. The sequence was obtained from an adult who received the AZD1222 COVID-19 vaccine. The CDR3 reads CALERGLTEAFF. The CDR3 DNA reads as TGTGCCTTAGAGAGGGGGCTTACTGAAGCTTTCTTT.